This T cell receptor (beta chain) stems from a study of a mutant IDH1 vaccine in newly diagnosed glioma. Overall study context: Vaccines were begun 4-6 weeks after radiotherapy alone, or with temozolomide cycles. Sex among treated patients split about 62% male, roughly 40% female; mean age was roughly 40 years. Findings of the study overall: Seemingly, top peripheral T cell clonotype changes bore no relation to pseudoprogression. Patients showed vaccine-induced immune responses at a rate of more than 80%.

Trimming removed 6 bases from V and 3 bases from J; junction bases left unmatched: 13. CDR1 SQVTM and CDR2 ANQGSEA come from the germline V gene. The CDR3 runs 15 residues. Time point reported: week 47, end of study. Doses of 300 ug of mutant IDH1 20-mer peptide were given with topical imiquimod. About this clone itself: No antigen is known for it.

Profiling relied on immunoSEQ multiplex PCR, and the TCRdb table lists in-frame clones only, not all of them. Here the sample spans about 56,000 clones, approximately 75% being singletons. The receptor comes from a man aged 50-59 years with glioma. The chain employs TRBV29-1 and TRBJ2-7; 8 bases map to TRBD1. Source: PBMCs, taken from a glioma patient whose treatment included an IDH1 peptide vaccine. The CDR3 DNA sequence: TGCAGCGTCATTCCTCAGGGGGCAGGCGTCTACGAGCAGTACTTC. Its protein is CSVIPQGAGVYEQYF.